This T cell receptor beta chain was captured in a study of technical replicates of blood from several donors. Data came from immunoSEQ multiplex PCR; TCRdb stores just in-frame clones and leaves some out. This table has approximately 81,000 clones, about 81% appearing once. The germline V gene has CDR1 SGHTA and CDR2 FQGNSA. The CDR3 contains 15 residues. The V end lost 5 bases, the J end lost 0 bases, and 14 bases lay between the germline ends. The V and J genes are TRBV7-2 and TRBJ2-7; no definite D call. Sequencing used PBMCs. The TCR comes from a human donor in good health. Some clones in this sample may be carry-over from other donors' samples. The CDR3 protein is CASSTHGTRSYEQYF. CDR3 in DNA: TGTGCCAGCAGCACGCACGGTACCCGCTCCTACGAGCAGTACTTC.